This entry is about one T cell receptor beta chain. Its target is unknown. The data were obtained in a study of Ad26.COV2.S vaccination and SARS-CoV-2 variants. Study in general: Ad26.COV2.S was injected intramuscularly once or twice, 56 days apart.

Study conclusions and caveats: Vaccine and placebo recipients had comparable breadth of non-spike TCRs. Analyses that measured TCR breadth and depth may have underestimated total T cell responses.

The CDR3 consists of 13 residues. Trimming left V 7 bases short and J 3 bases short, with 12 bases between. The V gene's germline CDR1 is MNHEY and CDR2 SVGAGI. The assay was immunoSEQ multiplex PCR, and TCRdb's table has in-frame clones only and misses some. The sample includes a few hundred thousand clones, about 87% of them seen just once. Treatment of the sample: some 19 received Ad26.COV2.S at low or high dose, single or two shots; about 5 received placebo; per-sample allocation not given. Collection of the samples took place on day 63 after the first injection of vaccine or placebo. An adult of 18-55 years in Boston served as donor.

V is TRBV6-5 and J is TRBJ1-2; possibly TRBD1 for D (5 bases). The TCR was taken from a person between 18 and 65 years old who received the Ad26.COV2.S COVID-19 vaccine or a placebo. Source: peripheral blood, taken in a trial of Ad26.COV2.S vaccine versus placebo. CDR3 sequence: CASTLGTDYGYTF. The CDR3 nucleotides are TGTGCCAGCACTCTCGGGACTGACTATGGCTACACCTTC.